The subject of this entry is one TCR beta chain. The sample belongs to a study of beta chain features in type 1 diabetes. Expressed TCRB transcripts were sequenced after all isolated RNA was converted to cDNA. Here immunoSEQ multiplex PCR was the method, and the copy in TCRdb shows in-frame clones only, minus some. The sample lists about 900,000 clones, roughly 16% occurring once. Stem cell-like memory, regulatory, central memory and naive CD4+ cells were sorted via CD45RO/CCR7/CD25/CD127/CD95/CD27. This CDR3 has 14 amino acids. Germline V CDR1 and CDR2: SGHTA, FQGNSA. V lost 5 bases and J 7 bases, leaving 14 bases between the germline ends.

The J gene is TRBJ2-2, the V gene TRBV7-2; possible D gene TRBD1, 6 bases. The material sequenced was naive CD4+ T cells from blood. This sequence was found in a woman in her late teens or twenties in good health. The CDR3 sequence is CASSIHRAGGELFF. The CDR3 region has the DNA TGTGCCAGCAGCATACACAGGGCTGGCGGGGAGCTGTTTTTT.